Listed below are T cell receptor beta chains from one sample, sequenced in a study of blood T cell repertoires in COVID-19. Generated by immunoSEQ multiplex PCR, the TCRdb table keeps only in-frame clones and is missing some. The table lists fewer than 350,000 clones, 85% of them singletons. Sequencing was done on a sample of peripheral blood. These receptors were collected from a human donor in a cohort sampled during active COVID-19. Both conserved end residues are part of each CDR3. A D gene is named only where the DNA matches it firmly. Part of the rows lack a size; the others show once, few, many or a class for expanded clones.

size,V,J,D,CDR3,DNA
few,TRBV7-9,TRBJ1-2,NA,CASSLEAAYLGYTF,TGTGCCAGCAGCTTAGAGGCGGCCTATTTGGGCTACACCTTC
once,TRBV24-1,TRBJ1-2,TRBD1,CATSDQRQGEDGYTF,TGTGCCACCAGTGATCAACGACAGGGGGAGGATGGCTACACCTTC
NA,TRBV7-9,TRBJ1-1,NA,CASSLGTGWVNTEAFF,TGTGCCAGCAGCTTAGGTACGGGATGGGTGAACACTGAAGCTTTCTTT
NA,TRBV12-2,TRBJ2-5,NA,CASRLTAKIMTDGTRQGTQYF,TGTGCAAGTCGCTTAACGGCGAAAATAATGACTGACGGGACTAGGCAAGGGACCCAGTACTTC
once,TRBV5-1,TRBJ2-3,NA,CASRREGGRGTDTQYF,TGCGCCAGCAGAAGGGAGGGGGGGCGTGGCACAGATACGCAGTATTTT
NA,TRBV2,TRBJ1-1,NA,CASSLAENTEAFF,TGTGCCAGCAGTCTCGCGGAGAACACTGAAGCTTTCTTT
NA,TRBV19,TRBJ1-2,NA,CATRAGSYGHTF,TGTGCCACCAGAGCCGGGTCTTATGGCCACACCTTC
once,TRBV2,TRBJ2-6,TRBD1,CASSEWGQGVLSGANVLTF,TGTGCCAGCAGTGAATGGGGACAGGGGGTACTCTCTGGGGCCAACGTCCTGACTTTC
NA,TRBV19,TRBJ1-5,NA,CASSMEGSQPQHF,TGTGCCAGTAGTATGGAGGGTTCTCAGCCCCAGCATTTT
once,TRBV19,TRBJ1-5,TRBD1,CASSILRRDRGPNSNQPQHF,TGTGCCAGTAGTATCCTCCGCAGGGACAGGGGCCCTAATAGCAATCAGCCCCAGCATTTT
NA,TRBV6-2/TRBV6-3,TRBJ2-4,TRBD2,CASSFRTSGGVKNIQYF,TGTGCCAGCAGTTTCAGGACTAGCGGGGGCGTCAAAAACATTCAGTACTTC
NA,TRBV5-1,TRBJ1-2,TRBD1,CASSFEQGSYGYTF,TGCGCCAGCAGCTTCGAACAGGGGAGCTATGGCTACACCTTC
NA,TRBV7-9,TRBJ2-3,TRBD1,CASSGTGQGYTQYF,TGTGCCAGCAGCGGGACAGGGCAGGGGTATACGCAGTATTTT
once,TRBV29-1,TRBJ2-7,NA,CSVEEARTNTYEQYF,TGCAGCGTTGAAGAGGCAAGGACAAACACCTACGAGCAGTACTTC
NA,TRBV9,TRBJ2-5,NA,CASSVGQQETQYF,TGTGCCAGCAGCGTAGGACAACAAGAGACCCAGTACTTC
few,TRBV6-5,TRBJ1-1,TRBD1,CASLTQGAGTEAFF,TGTGCCAGCCTTACTCAGGGGGCTGGTACTGAAGCTTTCTTT
NA,TRBV19,TRBJ1-6,TRBD1,CASSFRQGNSPLHF,TGTGCCAGTAGTTTCCGACAGGGTAATTCACCCCTCCACTTT
NA,TRBV7-6,TRBJ2-3,NA,CASSSTDTQYF,TGTGCCAGCAGCTCGACAGATACGCAGTATTTT
NA,TRBV3-1/TRBV3-2,TRBJ2-5,TRBD2,CASSHPGGQETQYF,TGTGCCAGCAGCCATCCGGGGGGGCAAGAGACCCAGTACTTC
NA,TRBV2,TRBJ2-7,NA,CASSGRDYEQYF,TGTGCCAGCAGTGGACGGGACTACGAGCAGTACTTC
NA,TRBV9,TRBJ1-4,NA,CASSDSTGGAEKLFF,TGTGCCAGCAGCGATTCCACAGGCGGGGCTGAAAAACTGTTTTTT
NA,TRBV25-1,TRBJ1-6,NA,CASSELGTGSSYNSPLHF,TGTGCCAGCAGTGAATTAGGAACGGGGAGCTCCTATAATTCACCCCTCCACTTT
NA,TRBV5-1,TRBJ1-6,NA,CASSLARAKDSPLHF,TGCGCCAGCAGCTTGGCCAGGGCCAAGGATTCACCCCTCCACTTT
few,TRBV12-3/TRBV12-4,TRBJ1-3,NA,CASSFATSNTIYF,TGTGCCAGCAGTTTTGCCACTTCGAACACCATATATTTT
NA,TRBV7-2,TRBJ1-3,NA,CASSNRQSGNTIYF,TGTGCCAGCAGCAACCGACAGAGCGGAAACACCATATATTTT
NA,TRBV6-5,TRBJ1-1,TRBD1,CASSYQNTGGTEAFF,TGTGCCAGCAGTTACCAAAATACAGGGGGCACTGAAGCTTTCTTT
NA,TRBV4-2,TRBJ1-1,NA,CASSQGNRGAEAFF,TGTGCCAGCAGCCAAGGGAATAGGGGTGCTGAAGCTTTCTTT
few,TRBV4-1,TRBJ1-5,NA,CASSQDGDYSNQPQHF,TGCGCCAGCAGCCAAGACGGGGACTATAGCAATCAGCCCCAGCATTTT
NA,TRBV24-1,TRBJ2-4,TRBD2,CATSDATSGGINIQYF,TGTGCCACCAGTGATGCGACTAGCGGGGGGATAAACATTCAGTACTTC
NA,TRBV6-4,TRBJ2-2,NA,CASRRTDVGELFF,TGTGCCAGCAGGAGGACAGACGTAGGGGAGCTGTTTTTT
NA,TRBV3-1/TRBV3-2,TRBJ2-1,TRBD2,CASSDSGESGEQFF,TGTGCCAGCAGCGATAGCGGGGAAAGCGGTGAGCAGTTCTTC
NA,TRBV2,TRBJ2-3,TRBD2,CASRGTSKDTQYF,TGTGCCAGCAGGGGGACTAGTAAAGATACGCAGTATTTT
NA,TRBV2,TRBJ2-4,NA,CASTSRDTHKNIQYF,TGTGCCAGCACCTCTCGGGACACTCACAAAAACATTCAGTACTTC
NA,TRBV27,TRBJ1-3,NA,CASSLRGAGNTIYF,TGTGCCAGCAGTTTACGCGGGGCCGGAAACACCATATATTTT
NA,TRBV7-4,TRBJ1-4,TRBD1,CASSPDRDGPTNEKLFF,TGTGCCAGCAGCCCTGACAGGGACGGGCCAACTAATGAAAAACTGTTTTTT
NA,TRBV14,TRBJ2-5,NA,CASSWGIAGETQYF,TGTGCCAGCAGCTGGGGAATTGCAGGGGAGACCCAGTACTTC
NA,TRBV11-2,TRBJ1-2,NA,CASSLDGTSTSGYTF,TGTGCCAGCAGCTTGGATGGGACATCCACGAGTGGCTACACCTTC
NA,TRBV19,TRBJ2-7,NA,CASSIDGSYEQYF,TGTGCCAGTAGTATAGACGGGTCCTACGAGCAGTACTTC
NA,TRBV6-5,TRBJ2-2,NA,CASSYSGGVNTGELFF,TGTGCCAGCAGTTACTCTGGCGGGGTTAACACCGGGGAGCTGTTTTTT
NA,TRBV15,TRBJ2-2,NA,CATSRFPRGGTGELFF,TGTGCCACCAGCAGATTCCCGCGCGGCGGGACCGGGGAGCTGTTTTTT
NA,TRBV19,TRBJ2-1,NA,CASSPTGRPYNEQFF,TGTGCCAGTAGTCCGACAGGTCGCCCCTACAATGAGCAGTTCTTC
NA,TRBV18,TRBJ1-2,NA,CASSPLSGSNYGYTF,TGTGCCAGCTCACCACTTTCCGGGAGCAACTATGGCTACACCTTC
NA,TRBV7-8,TRBJ1-6,NA,CASKAIVNSPLHF,TGTGCCAGTAAAGCTATAGTGAATTCACCCCTCCACTTT
NA,TRBV7-3,TRBJ2-1,TRBD2,CASSLLAGGPDEQFF,TGTGCCAGCAGCTTACTAGCGGGGGGGCCTGATGAGCAGTTCTTC
NA,TRBV5-6,TRBJ2-7,TRBD1,CASSTGAYEQYF,TGTGCCAGCTCTACAGGGGCCTACGAGCAGTACTTC
NA,TRBV21-1,TRBJ1-4,NA,CASSNGGSCEKLFF,TGTGCCAGCAGCAATGGGGGCTCGTGCGAAAAACTGTTTTTT
NA,TRBV30,TRBJ2-7,NA,CAWSFLYEQYF,TGTGCCTGGAGTTTCTTGTACGAGCAGTACTTC
NA,TRBV4-2,TRBJ1-2,NA,CASSQAGSNYGYTF,TGTGCCAGCAGCCAGGCAGGTTCAAACTATGGCTACACCTTC
NA,TRBV9,TRBJ2-1,TRBD2,CASSFRLAGGRNEQFF,TGTGCCAGCAGCTTTAGACTAGCGGGGGGCCGGAATGAGCAGTTCTTC
NA,TRBV5-4,TRBJ2-3,NA,CASRTELGGTQYF,TGTGCCAGCAGAACAGAACTAGGCGGTACGCAGTATTTT